One and the same sample provided the 6 T cell receptor beta chains below, sequenced in a study of T cells in Graves' hyperthyroidism and ophthalmopathy. TCR beta CDR3 regions were amplified from RNA transcripts. HTBI primers drove first-round RT-PCR of the TCR CDR3. TCRdb re-called the multiplex PCR reads with MiXCR, one entry per CDR3 protein. The repertoire holds around 370,000 distinct CDR3 sequences, with roughly 18% as singletons. Sample: blood. All receptors come from a man younger than 35 with Graves' ophthalmopathy.

Concerning this clonotype: Sequence at one end of the junction differs from germline and may be a read error. The chain carries TRBV7-9 and TRBJ2-1; 7 bases map to TRBD1. From germline, CDR1 is SEHNR and CDR2 FQNEAQ (reference sequence). The CDR3 has 13 amino acids. CDR3 residues: CASTTGSLGEQFF. The CDR3 DNA reads as TGCGCCAGCACGACAGGGTCGTTGGGTGAGCAGTTCTTC.

This clonotype came up a few times. The chain joins TRBV5-8 to TRBJ1-1, with 8 bases fitting TRBD1. J lost 4 bases, V lost 0 bases, and 5 bases had no gene match. Germline CDR1 and CDR2: SGHTS and YDEGEE. CDR3 length: 15 residues. Written as DNA, the CDR3 is TGTGCCAGCAGCTTGGCGACAGGGGTCTTCACTGAAGCTTTCTTT. This sequence encodes CASSLATGVFTEAFF.

The table lists this clonotype with many counts. The chain recombines TRBV28 with TRBJ1-1; possibly TRBD1 for D (5 bases). This CDR3 is 13 amino acids long. CDR1 MDHEN and CDR2 SYDVKM come from the germline V gene. Trimming shortened V by 7 bases and J by 3 bases, and 12 bases separated the two germline ends. The CDR3 coding sequence is TGTGCCAGCAAAGCCCTGGGGGACACTGAAGCTTTCTTT. Its translation is CASKALGDTEAFF.

Remarks on this clonotype: A much larger clone differs by one base, so this may be a read error. The chain carries TRBV28 and TRBJ1-1; possibly TRBD1 for D (5 bases). The V gene lost 11 bases and the J gene lost 11 bases, with 18 bases spanning the gap. CDR3 length equals 11 residues. The germline gives CDR1 MDHEN, CDR2 SYDVKM. As DNA, the CDR3 is TGTGCCGGCCGTGGGGGGTTTTGGGCTTTCTTT. It is translated as CAGRGGFWAFF.

This rearrangement joins TRBV6-1 to TRBJ2-1; TRBD2 matches at 14 bases. CDR3 length equals 19 residues. Losses at the gene ends were 5 bases for V and 2 bases for J; bases not matched to a gene: 11. The germline CDR1 and CDR2 sequences are MNHNS and SASEGT. CDR3 region: CASSTPSTSGGATYNEQFF. The CDR3 coding sequence is TGTGCCAGCAGTACCCCCTCGACTAGCGGGGGGGCGACCTACAATGAGCAGTTCTTC.

The rearrangement uses TRBV11-2 and TRBJ2-3; 16 nucleotides align to TRBD2. J lost 5 bases, V lost 5 bases, and 16 bases had no gene match. Germline lookup yields CDR1 SGHAT and CDR2 FQNNGV. The length of the CDR3 is 20 residues. The DNA of the CDR3 is TGTGCCAGCAGCGAAACCGGGACTAGCGGGGGGGCGGAATCCGTAGATACGCAGTATTTT. Translation gives CASSETGTSGGAESVDTQYF.